This T cell receptor (beta chain) emerged from a study of cytomegalovirus exposure and HLA in healthy donors (TCRdb year 2017). Describing the broader study: An earlier analysis of approximately 550 of the donors reported approximately 290 Gb of sequence data and 100 million to 130 million unique TCR beta sequences from roughly 200 million T cells. About 330 gigabases of sequencing data and 70 million to 95 million unique TCR sequences made up an early release that covered approximately 650 HLA-typed donors. Among the approximately 400 genotyped donors, around 81% belonged to the genetic ancestry cluster associated with self-reported Caucasian donors. The aim of the study was to test whether cataloging public T cell receptors could identify signatures of past pathogen exposure. The study profiled the T cell repertoires of hundreds of subjects by immunosequencing and related them to cytomegalovirus serostatus. A separate validation cohort of about 110 different subjects was used in addition to the approximately 610-subject first cohort. High-throughput TCR immunosequencing, statistical association of individual TCRs with disease status, and machine learning were combined to predict cytomegalovirus infection status. A later analysis re-examined previously published TCR beta repertoires from hundreds of donors and added high-resolution HLA genotyping to investigate patterns of TCR occurrence. Rather than drawing on any new phenotypic data, the later analysis identified candidate immune exposures from TCR beta sequences and the way those sequences occurred across donors. An earlier analysis of 587 of the donors used high-throughput TCR beta sequencing to judge whether each TCR beta V gene segment behaved as functional or pseudogenic. Donor age, sex, ethnicity and CMV serostatus were compiled together with the repertoire data. A later genetic analysis used genome-wide SNP genotypes for about three fifths of the 666 donors, treating that subset as a discovery cohort. All discovery cohort repertoires had been generated on a single sequencing platform. HLA typing included class I and class II loci at four-digit resolution. The number of donors typed differed by locus, with roughly 620-630 for A, B, C, DRB1 and DQB1, more than 500 for DQA1, 600 to 610 for DPA1, and approximately 470 for DPB1. Roughly five DR-DQ haplotypes were handled as single units for association and clustering because linkage in the cohort was strong. Across around 400 genotyped donors of the cohort, an average of roughly 250,000 unique TCR beta nucleotide sequences per donor were sequenced, and roughly 17% of those sequences were non-productive.

Regarding this clone: Its antigen is still unknown. It has no much larger one-base neighbor in the sample; base qualities were not kept.

Including cysteine and phenylalanine, the CDR3 has 14 amino acids. Only CDR3 DNA remains: 42 bases, in frame from the first base. Trimmed from V: 6 bases; trimmed from J: 2 bases; junction bases lacking a gene match: 3. CDR1 and CDR2, per the germline V gene (reference sequence), are LNHDA and SQIVND. The method behind the library was the immunoSEQ multiplex PCR assay. The multiplex PCR relied on a mix of 60 forward primers for TCR Vbeta segments and 13 reverse primers for TCR Jbeta segments. A multiplex PCR assay on genomic DNA amplified the CDR3 region of rearranged TCR beta genes. The amplified TCR beta libraries were sequenced on the Illumina HiSeq System as 87-base-pair reads. The study's processing was this. A later analysis counted approximately 84 million unique TCR beta chains across the 550 to 800 repertoires, and approximately 11 million of these chains were shared by at least two donors. Raw reads were error-corrected and collapsed into unique sequences by a nearest-neighbor algorithm in which closely related sequences were merged to remove PCR and sequencing errors. CDR3 sequences were aligned to IMGT reference sequences to assign V, D and J gene segments. Each retained sequence needed at least a six-nucleotide match to both a V gene segment and a J gene segment. A rearrangement counted as productive if the CDR3 had no stop codons and remained in frame with V and J, and every other rearrangement counted as non-productive. Following IMGT convention, CDR3 was defined as the stretch from the second conserved V-encoded cysteine to the conserved J-encoded phenylalanine. The earlier analysis of 500 to 600 of the donors excluded sequences that lacked an unambiguous match to a single V gene segment. In an earlier analysis of 587 of the donors, V segments were called functional above 56.7% productive rearrangements and were called segregating when the between-donor standard deviation exceeded 5%. A statistical classification framework was built for diagnosing cytomegalovirus status from the catalog of TCR beta chain sequences. A later analysis assigned V and J genes by comparing TCR nucleotide sequences with IMGT/GENE-DB human TR gene sequences. In a later analysis, CDR3 sequences and most-parsimonious VDJ recombination scenarios were assigned using the TCRdist pipeline. A later analysis defined each TCR beta chain by its CDR3 amino acid sequence plus V-gene family, and excluded reads lacking a unique V-gene family. In a later analysis, 550 to 650 highly shared, low-generation-probability nucleotide sequences were removed to address suspected cross-contamination and a sequencing artifact. A later analysis calculated a clonal expansion index for each public chain from normalized within-repertoire ranks of inferred template counts. Generation probabilities in a later analysis came from a VDJ recombination model fitted to out-of-frame rearrangements, and those results were checked against IGoR. In a later analysis, hypergeometric tests were used to score TCR-TCR, TCR-HLA and TCR-CMV co-occurrence, with a repertoire-size bias correction applied to TCR pairs. A later analysis estimated false discovery rates by permuting HLA or CMV assignments 20 times. In a later analysis, co-occurring TCRs were grouped using DBSCAN, with TCRdist sequence similarity added in when clustering inside HLA-allele-positive subsets. Repertoires with fewer than 30,000 or more than 120,000 public chains were left out of co-occurrence clustering, as were five repertoires with anomalous nucleotide sharing. Not all clones reach the TCRdb copy of this immuneACCESS table, which keeps in-frame sequences only. Checked studies attribute under half of the gap to unresolved V genes and leave the rest unexplained. The V and J calls and clone size were taken over from that table, and D and trimming were inferred from the DNA. The sample has 75,000 to 90,000 clones on record, less than 80% of them singletons. In total, the top ten clones hold under 25% of the sample.

The paper's findings and limits, for the study overall: Linkage disequilibrium might explain the correlated functional status among segregating V segments, but an unknown experimental factor could not be excluded. The only immune exposure information available for the cohort was CMV serostatus. The cohort was sequenced for TCR beta chains only, and without alpha or paired-chain data the features that could be detected were limited. In vitro tests confirmed that a few of the cytomegalovirus-associated TCR beta chains recognize cytomegalovirus antigens. Most CMV-associated TCR beta chains appeared to be HLA-restricted in a later analysis, and the HLA associations seemed to be driven largely by CMV exposure. The 87-base-pair reads could not distinguish some IMGT-functional V segments, including TRBV6-2 and TRBV6-3, so those segments were excluded. It was suggested by the authors that the approach could potentially be generalized to other disease states and immunological phenotypes. Across donors, most TCR sequences were observed very rarely, whereas some public TCRs were present in many individuals. Roughly 15 rarely observed V segments, including chromosome 9 orphons, were excluded from the earlier analysis of approximately 500 of the donors because counts were too low. Presence/absence analyses assumed roughly uniform sequencing depth across donors, an assumption that may not hold. Compared with equally common non-associated chains, HLA-associated TCR beta chains in a later analysis were more clonally expanded and had lower generation probabilities. In a later genetic analysis, fewer N-insertions in productive TCRs were reported among donors in an Asian-associated ancestry cluster than the approximately 670-donor mean. A later analysis reported that several top co-occurrence clusters appeared linked to parvovirus B19, influenza, CMV and Epstein-Barr virus. V-gene and J-gene trimming of TCR beta chains was associated with a missense DCLRE1C variant in a later genetic analysis, and the association was replicated in an independent cohort. Cytomegalovirus status was reported to be diagnosed by the classifier with high specificity and sensitivity in both the original and validation cohorts. A later analysis associated roughly 17,000 TCR beta sequences with specific HLA alleles at a false discovery rate of 0.05. A further reported finding was that TCR beta sequences accurately predicted the HLA-A and HLA-B alleles for most subjects in the first cohort. Broadly in line with IMGT annotations, most TCR beta V segments showed up in productive rearrangements about 87% or about 30% of the time in an earlier analysis of several hundred of the donors. HLA typing was unavailable for some donors at each locus, so association tests used only the typed subset. Strong co-occurrence of HLA alleles, especially DR and DQ, made assigning TCR associations to individual alleles difficult. In the study, about 150 TCR beta chains were listed as associated with cytomegalovirus. The sequencing pipeline was judged likely to have produced a cluster of highly shared sequence variants as a technical artifact. According to a later analysis, TCR association rates differed among HLA loci, with DRB1 alleles showing the most associated TCRs and HLA-C alleles showing the fewest.

The cohort consisted of approximately 690 healthy bone marrow donors. Cohort members were all nominally healthy when sampled, although unrecorded immune exposures were likely present. The donor was CMV seropositive and was included in the group of some 290 seropositive cohort members. A peripheral blood sample was collected from each donor, and TCR beta sequencing was performed on peripheral blood mononuclear cells. Genomic DNA was extracted from the blood cell samples with the Qiagen DNeasy Blood Extraction Kit. The chain uses TRBV19 and TRBJ1-5; 8 bases in between match TRBD1. The sequencing input was PBMCs. The origin of this receptor is a man between 25 and 39 years old in good health and CMV-seropositive. The CDR3 region reads CASRMTGGNQPQHF. The bases are TGTGCCAGTAGAATGACAGGGGGCAATCAGCCCCAGCATTTT.